A selection of T cell receptor beta chains follows, all from one sample in a study of blood T cell dynamics during melanoma immunotherapy. TCRdb's table, derived via immunoSEQ multiplex PCR, lists solely in-frame clones and lacks some. The data hold 13,000 or so clones, with 88% observed a single time. Source: blood, taken from a patient treated with checkpoint blockade. The receptors shown here come from a human donor with melanoma. Each CDR3 is given with its conserved first and last residue. Fields, in order: CDR3 length, clone size, D gene, J gene, V gene, CDR3 DNA, CDR3 protein. A D gene is named only where the DNA matches it firmly. A clone size is listed for some rows: how often the clone was seen (once, few, many), or a class if it is expanded.

15 - - TRBJ1-4 TRBV7-9 TGTGCCAGCAGCTTAGAGGCAGGGTATGATGAAAAACTGTTTTTT CASSLEAGYDEKLFF
16 - TRBD2 TRBJ2-3 TRBV29-1 TGCAGCGCGGAGGCGGGAGCGGGAGGTGGTACAGATACGCAGTATTTT CSAEAGAGGGTDTQYF
17 - TRBD2 TRBJ2-7 TRBV30 TGTGCCTGGAGTGCTCGGGTGGGACTAGCGAGAGCCTACGAGCAGTACTTC CAWSARVGLARAYEQYF
12 - TRBD1 TRBJ1-1 TRBV29-1 TGCAGCGCCGGGGGGCAGGGGGCTGAAGCTTTCTTT CSAGGQGAEAFF
15 - - TRBJ2-2 TRBV6-5 TGTGCCAGCAGTTACTCGCCAGGGATGGCCGGGGAGCTGTTTTTT CASSYSPGMAGELFF
16 - - TRBJ1-2 TRBV7-9 TGTGCCAGCAGCTTCCACCTTAACAGGGTTCCCTATGGCTACACCTTC CASSFHLNRVPYGYTF
11 - TRBD1 TRBJ1-1 TRBV2 TGTGCCAGCAGGGTGACAGGGGAAGCTTTCTTT CASRVTGEAFF
20 - TRBD2 TRBJ2-7 TRBV5-1 TGCGCCAGACTGACACTCAATCCGCCAAAGCGGGAGGCCCACACTTTCGAGCAGTACTTC CARLTLNPPKREAHTFEQYF
13 - - TRBJ2-2 TRBV2 TGTGCCAGCAAGGCAGAGGGCACCGGGGAGCTGTTTTTT CASKAEGTGELFF
14 - - TRBJ1-1 TRBV27 TGTGCCAGCAGACCTGAGAGAATGAACACTGAAGCTTTCTTT CASRPERMNTEAFF
15 - TRBD1 TRBJ1-1 TRBV10-1 TGCGCCAGCAGGGGCTCGACAGGGGATACTACTGAAGCTTTCTTT CASRGSTGDTTEAFF
11 - - TRBJ1-2 TRBV2 TGTGCCAGCAGGACCAACGATGGCTACACCTTC CASRTNDGYTF
17 - TRBD1 TRBJ2-4 TRBV7-3 TGTGCCAGCAGCCCATATACAGGGGGGACCGACAAAAACATTCAGTACTTC CASSPYTGGTDKNIQYF
17 - TRBD1 TRBJ2-4 TRBV4-2 TGTGCCAGCAGCCAAGAAGGGACAGGGGATGGCAAAAACATTCAGTACTTC CASSQEGTGDGKNIQYF
18 - TRBD2 TRBJ2-2 TRBV19 TGTGCCAGTAGTACCTTAGGGGCGGGAGGGCCGCGGACCGGGGAGCTGTTTTTT CASSTLGAGGPRTGELFF
14 - - TRBJ1-2 TRBV28 TGTGCCAGCAGTTTGACGGGCTCTAACTATGGCTACACCTTC CASSLTGSNYGYTF
15 - TRBD2 TRBJ2-5 TRBV6-5 TGTGCCAGCAGCGATAGACTAGCGGGTAGAGAGACCCAGTACTTC CASSDRLAGRETQYF
18 - TRBD2 TRBJ2-3 TRBV5-1 TGCGCCAGCAGCTTGGGTTCAGTAGCGGGGGGCAGGATAGATACGCAGTATTTT CASSLGSVAGGRIDTQYF
16 once TRBD1 TRBJ1-3 TRBV7-2 TGTGCCAGCAGTCTACGGACAGGCCGCTCTGGAAACACCATATATTTT CASSLRTGRSGNTIYF
15 - TRBD2 TRBJ2-7 TRBV7-6 TGTGCCAGCAGTTTCGGGGGGGGTTCCCTCTACGAGCAGTACTTC CASSFGGGSLYEQYF
14 - - TRBJ2-7 TRBV6-5 TGTGCCAGCCGGTGGACAGGACTATCCTACGAGCAGTACTTC CASRWTGLSYEQYF
17 - TRBD2 TRBJ2-7 TRBV30 TGTGCCTGGAGTGTACAGATAGCGGGAGGGCGATCCTACGAGCAGTACTTC CAWSVQIAGGRSYEQYF
14 - - TRBJ1-2 TRBV28 TGTGCCAGCAGTTCCGGATCAGGGCACTATGGCTACACCTTC CASSSGSGHYGYTF
15 - - TRBJ2-7 TRBV27 TGTGCCAGCAGTTCCCGTGTGACAGTTCTCTACGAGCAGTACTTC CASSSRVTVLYEQYF
13 - - TRBJ2-5 TRBV6-1 TGTGCCAGCAGTGCGAACAGCGCGGAGACCCAGTACTTC CASSANSAETQYF
16 - - TRBJ2-3 TRBV27 TGTGCCAGCAGTTTAAGCTCGTCCGGAATTCCGGATACGCAGTATTTT CASSLSSSGIPDTQYF
14 - - TRBJ2-7 TRBV27 TGTGCCAGCAGTACCGGACAGAACTCCTACGAGCAGTACTTC CASSTGQNSYEQYF
16 - TRBD2 TRBJ2-5 TRBV10-3 TGTGCCATCAGTGACCGGACTAGCGGGAGGGTAGAGACCCAGTACTTC CAISDRTSGRVETQYF
12 - - TRBJ2-1 TRBV5-6 TGTGCCAGCAGCTTGGAAGCGTATGAGCAGTTCTTC CASSLEAYEQFF
15 - - TRBJ1-6 TRBV4-2 TGTGCCAGCAGCCACGACCGCAGAGATAATTCACCCCTCCACTTT CASSHDRRDNSPLHF
15 - - TRBJ2-7 TRBV5-1 TGCGCCAGCAGCTTGGGGGTAGCGGCTACCTACGAGCAGTACTTC CASSLGVAATYEQYF
15 - TRBD2 TRBJ2-7 TRBV7-3 TGTGCCAGCAGCTTAAGCGGGACTACCAACTACGTGCAGTACTTC CASSLSGTTNYVQYF
16 - TRBD2 TRBJ2-7 TRBV5-4 TGTGCCAGCAGCTTGGATTGGTCGGGAGGTTCCGCCGAGCAGTACTTC CASSLDWSGGSAEQYF
15 - TRBD2 TRBJ2-5 TRBV7-9 TGTGCCAGCAGCTTGCCTAGCGGGTATCAAGAGACCCAGTACTTC CASSLPSGYQETQYF
16 - TRBD1 TRBJ2-2 TRBV7-2 TGTGCCAGCAGCTTAGTGGCAGGGGGCTTTACCGGGGAGCTGTTTTTT CASSLVAGGFTGELFF
15 - TRBD1 TRBJ1-6 TRBV5-1 TGCGCCAGCAGCGCGGGACAGGGGGGGAATTCACCCCTCCACTTT CASSAGQGGNSPLHF
16 - TRBD2 TRBJ2-1 TRBV5-1 TGCGCCAGCAGCTTGGTTAGCGGGAGTATGAACAATGAGCAGTTCTTC CASSLVSGSMNNEQFF
19 - - TRBJ2-4 TRBV11-1 TGTGCCAGCAGCTTGAACAGAGACATAAATGCTTTAGCCAAAAACATTCAGTACTTC CASSLNRDINALAKNIQYF